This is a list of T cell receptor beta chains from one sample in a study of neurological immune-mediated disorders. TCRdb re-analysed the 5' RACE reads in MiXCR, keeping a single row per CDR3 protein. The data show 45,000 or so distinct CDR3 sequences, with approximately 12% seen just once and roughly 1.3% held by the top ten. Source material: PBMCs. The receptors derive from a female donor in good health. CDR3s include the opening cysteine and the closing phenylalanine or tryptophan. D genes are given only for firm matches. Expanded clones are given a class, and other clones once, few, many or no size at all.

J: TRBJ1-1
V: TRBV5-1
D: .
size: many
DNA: TGCGCCAGCAGCTTGGGAAAGGTGGCGGTGGTGAACACTGAAGCTTTCTTT
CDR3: CASSLGKVAVVNTEAFF

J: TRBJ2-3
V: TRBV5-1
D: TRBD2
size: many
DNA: TGCGCCAGCAGCCCCCAGGAGCGGGGGGGCCGAGTAGATACGCAGTATTTT
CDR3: CASSPQERGGRVDTQYF

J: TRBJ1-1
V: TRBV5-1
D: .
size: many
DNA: TGCGCCAGCAGCCAGAGTGGGGGGAGGAAGAACACTGAAGCTTTCTTT
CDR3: CASSQSGGRKNTEAFF

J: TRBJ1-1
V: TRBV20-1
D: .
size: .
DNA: TGCAGGGGATCCCCGGACAGAACCCGGAACACTGAAGCTTTCTTT
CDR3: CRGSPDRTRNTEAFF

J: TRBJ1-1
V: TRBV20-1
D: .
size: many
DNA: TGCAGTGCTAGAGAAGGGACCGCTGAAGCTTTCTTT
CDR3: CSAREGTAEAFF

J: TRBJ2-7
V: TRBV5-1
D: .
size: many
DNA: TGCGCCAGCAGCAAACCTGGGGGCGCGGGCGAGCAGTACTTC
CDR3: CASSKPGGAGEQYF

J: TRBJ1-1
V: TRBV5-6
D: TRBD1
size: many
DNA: TGTGCCAGCAGCCCTGAGACAGGGGGGAACACTGAAGCTTTCTTT
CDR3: CASSPETGGNTEAFF

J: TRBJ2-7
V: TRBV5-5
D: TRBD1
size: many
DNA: TGTGCCAGCAGCCCGACAGGGATCCCCTACGAGCAGTACTTC
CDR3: CASSPTGIPYEQYF

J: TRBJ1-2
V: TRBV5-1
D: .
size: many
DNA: TGCGCCAGCAGCATGGTGACAGTAAACTATGGCTACACCTTC
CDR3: CASSMVTVNYGYTF

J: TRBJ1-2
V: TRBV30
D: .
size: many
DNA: TGTGCCTCCCCCCGGGGGCGAGGAGGCTACACCTTC
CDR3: CASPRGRGGYTF

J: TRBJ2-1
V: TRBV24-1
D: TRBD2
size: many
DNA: TGTGCCACCAGTGATGGTAGTAGCGGGAGACATGAGCAGTTCTTC
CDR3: CATSDGSSGRHEQFF

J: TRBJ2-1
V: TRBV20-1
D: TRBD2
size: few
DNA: TGCAGTGCTAGTCCTAGCGGGAGGCCTGAGCAGTTCTTC
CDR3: CSASPSGRPEQFF

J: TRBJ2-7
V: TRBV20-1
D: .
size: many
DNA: TGCAGTGCTAGACTTCCTAGGACAGTGGTCTACGAGCAGTACTTC
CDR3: CSARLPRTVVYEQYF

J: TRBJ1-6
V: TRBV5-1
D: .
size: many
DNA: TGCGCCAGCAGCCCTCCCCAGGATAATTCACCCCTCCACTTT
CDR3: CASSPPQDNSPLHF

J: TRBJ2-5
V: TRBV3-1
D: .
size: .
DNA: TGTGCCAGCAGTCAAGGTCAGGGATCCAGGGAGACCCAGCACTTC
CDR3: CASSQGQGSRETQHF

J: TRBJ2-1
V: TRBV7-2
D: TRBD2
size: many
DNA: TGTGCCAGCAGCTTAGTTGGACTAGTGGGAAAAAGCTCCTACAATGAGCAGTTCTTC
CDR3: CASSLVGLVGKSSYNEQFF

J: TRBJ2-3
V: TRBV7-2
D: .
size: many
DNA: TGTGCCAGCACCCGGGGAGGAGGCACAGATACGCAGTATTTT
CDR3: CASTRGGGTDTQYF

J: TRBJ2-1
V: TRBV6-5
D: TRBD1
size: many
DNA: TGTGCCAGCAGTTACTCGAGGACAGGGGTCAATGAGCAGTTCTTC
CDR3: CASSYSRTGVNEQFF

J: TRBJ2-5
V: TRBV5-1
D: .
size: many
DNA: TGCGCCAGCAGCTTGGATCCAGAAGTGTCGGAGACCCAGTACTTC
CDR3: CASSLDPEVSETQYF

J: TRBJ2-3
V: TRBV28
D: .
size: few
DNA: TGTGCCAGCAGTTTCTTGGGGTTACGGAGCGGGGATACGCAGTATTTT
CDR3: CASSFLGLRSGDTQYF

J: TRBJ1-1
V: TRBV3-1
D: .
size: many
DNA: TGTGCCAGCAGCCAAGGGAGGGTAGCTTTCTTT
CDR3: CASSQGRVAFF

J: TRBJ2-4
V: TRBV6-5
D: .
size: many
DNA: TGTGCCAGCAGTTACTCGAAGTCAGCGCTAGCCAAAAACATTCAGTACTTC
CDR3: CASSYSKSALAKNIQYF

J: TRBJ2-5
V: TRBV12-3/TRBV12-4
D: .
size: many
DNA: TGTGCCAGCAGTTTAGGGGGGGGCAGGGTGAGAGAGACCCAGTACTTC
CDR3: CASSLGGGRVRETQYF

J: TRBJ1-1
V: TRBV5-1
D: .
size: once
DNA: TGCGCCAGCAGCCCGGGCGAGAACACTGAAGCTTTCTTT
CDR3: CASSPGENTEAFF

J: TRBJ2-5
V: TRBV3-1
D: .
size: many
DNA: TGTGCCAGCAGCCAAGGCATAACAGGGTCCCAAGAGACCCAGTACTTC
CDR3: CASSQGITGSQETQYF

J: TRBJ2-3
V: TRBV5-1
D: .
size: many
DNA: TGCGCCAGCACCCCGGGGGGGACAGGGAGCACAGATACGCAGTATTTT
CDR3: CASTPGGTGSTDTQYF